The 18 T cell receptor delta chains listed next were all sequenced from one sample in a study of gamma-delta chains in newborns, infants, children. TCRdb called clones from the reads again using CATT. The table records some 4,000 delta-chain clones, about 6.1% of them present only once. Sequencing was carried out using blood. These TCRs come from a child who was a newborn, infant or young child, either healthy, febrile or measles-vaccinated (not recorded which).

This clone has a handful of counts. CDR3 sequence (DNA): TGTGCCTGTGACACCGCGGGGGGACCCCTCTCCTGGGACACCCGACAGATGTTTTTC. The encoded protein is CACDTAGGPLSWDTRQMFF. V and J are TRDV2 and TRDJ3, with a possible D match to TRDD3 (6 bases). CDR1 and CDR2 from the germline V gene are GEAIGNYY and EKD. The CDR3 loop spans 19 amino acids. The V end was cut by 0 bases, the J end by 0 bases, with 14 bases between.

This clone is medium-sized within its sample. Other DNA sequences within the sample encode an identical CDR3. This chain joins TRDV2 and TRDJ1; the match to TRDD3 covers 12 bases. CDR1 and CDR2 from the germline V gene are GEAIGNYY and EKD. Trimming cost V 0 bases and J 5 bases; bases outside gene matches: 9. The CDR3 spans 17 residues. CDR3 region: CACDTVLTGGYRDKLIF. CDR3 in DNA: TGTGCCTGTGACACCGTCCTTACTGGGGGATACCGAGATAAACTCATCTTT.

This clone is classed as large. The rearrangement uses TRDV2 and TRDJ2, with 7 bases fitting TRDD3. The CDR3 is 15 residues long. After removal of 0 bases from V and 1 base from J, the junction contained 1 base not matched to a gene. The germline V gene has CDR1 GEAIGNYY and CDR2 EKD. The CDR3 is CACDTVGDLTAQLFF. As DNA, the CDR3 is TGTGCCTGTGACACCGTGGGGGATTTGACAGCACAACTCTTCTTT.

Regarding this clone: Being one base from a much bigger clone, this may be a read error. This specimen includes other DNA sequences encoding the same CDR3. The chain links TRDV2 to TRDJ3; 9 bases map to TRDD3. With V trimmed by 3 bases and J by 0 bases, 5 bases remained unmatched. CDR1 is GEAIGNYY, CDR2 EKD, per germline. The CDR3 length is 18 residues. CDR3 protein: CACDVLGESSWDTRQMFF. The CDR3 nucleotides are TGTGCCTGTGACGTACTGGGGGAAAGCTCCTGGGACACCCGACAGATGTTTTTC.

Notes on this clone: One end of the junction varies from germline; a read error may be responsible. The chain links TRDV2 to TRDJ3, with TRDD3 matching 9 bases. The CDR3 is made up of 16 amino acids. The germline V gene has CDR1 GEAIGNYY and CDR2 EKD. CDR3 nucleotides: TGCGCCTGTGACACCTGGGGGATGGGGGACACCCGACAGATGTTTTTC. Its protein is CACDTWGMGDTRQMFF.

The V call is TRDV1, the J call TRDJ1; TRDD3 agrees at 13 bases. Germline CDR1 and CDR2: TSWWSYY and QGS. Trimming cost V 5 bases and J 0 bases; bases outside gene matches: 36. The length of the CDR3 is 27 residues. The CDR3 region is CALGKGPPDSTGGYAFPFRPYTDKLIF. For the CDR3, the DNA is TGTGCTCTTGGGAAGGGACCGCCAGATAGTACTGGGGGATACGCGTTTCCTTTCCGACCATACACCGATAAACTCATCTTT.

This clone is judged large (0.1 to 1%). The gene calls are TRDV2 and TRDJ2, with 10 bases that match TRDD3. Germline V gene sequence: CDR1 GEAIGNYY, CDR2 EKD. This CDR3 spans 14 amino acids. With 3 bases clipped from V and 5 bases from J, the junction kept 2 bases outside the gene matches. Here the CDR3 reads CACDVLGDTAQLFF. The CDR3 bases are TGTGCCTGTGACGTACTGGGGGATACAGCACAACTCTTCTTT.

The chain has TRDV2 and TRDJ1, with TRDD3 matching 8 bases. From germline, CDR1 is GEAIGNYY and CDR2 EKD. Losses at the gene ends were 0 bases for V and 4 bases for J; bases not matched to a gene: 6. The CDR3 totals 15 residues. CDR3 nucleotides: TGTGCCTGTGACACCGTAGGGATACGAGGCGATAAACTCATCTTT. This codes for CACDTVGIRGDKLIF.

The chain employs TRDV1 and TRDJ1, with D unclear. The CDR3 runs 13 residues. Per the germline V gene, CDR1 is TSWWSYY and CDR2 is QGS. V gave up 3 bases and J gave up 2 bases, with 7 bases separating them. CDR3 protein: CALGDSPTDKLIF. DNA for the CDR3: TGTGCTCTTGGGGACTCCCCTACCGATAAACTCATCTTT.

With regard to this clone: A much larger clone sits a single nucleotide away, making a read error possible. The rearrangement uses TRDV2 and TRDJ3, with TRDD3 as a possible D gene (6 bases). The germline gives CDR1 GEAIGNYY, CDR2 EKD. V lost 3 bases and J lost 2, with 7 bases in between. The length of the CDR3 is 15 residues. The CDR3 coding sequence is TGTGCCTGTGACTGGGGGGCCTGGGACACCCGACAGATGTTTTTC. Amino acid sequence: CACDWGAWDTRQMFF.

The rearrangement joins TRDV1 to TRDJ1, with a tentative D call TRDD2 (6 bases). From germline, CDR1 is TSWWSYY and CDR2 QGS. The CDR3 length is 17 residues. Trimming shortened V by 5 bases and J by 4 bases, and 23 bases separated the two germline ends. The CDR3 DNA reads TGTGCTCTTGGGCCCACTTTCCTATCGGGTCGCGACGATAAACTCATCTTT. Translating gives CALGPTFLSGRDDKLIF.

This clone appeared a few times. The translated DNA and TCRdb's protein are not identical at residue 12; the protein here was translated from the DNA. The rearrangement uses TRDV2 and TRDJ3; tentative D call: TRDD3 (5 bases). The length of the CDR3 is 18 residues. Germline V gene sequence: CDR1 GEAIGNYY, CDR2 EKD. The CDR3 DNA is TGTGCCTGTGACACCGTCGGGGGCCTCTCCTGGAACACCCGACAGATGTTTTTC. It is translated as CACDTVGGLSWNTRQMFF.

Turning to this clone: A much larger clone lies a single base off, so this may be a read error. The chain joins TRDV2 to TRDJ1, with 8 bases fitting TRDD3. Per germline, CDR1 GEAIGNYY and CDR2 EKD. The length of the CDR3 is 15 residues. The CDR3 reads CACDLLGEYTDTLIF. The DNA of the CDR3 is TGTGCCTGTGACTTGCTGGGGGAGTACACCGATACACTCATCTTT.

The rearrangement links TRDV2 to TRDJ2, with 8 bases aligning to TRDD3. V lost 0 bases, J lost 0 bases, and 5 bases stayed unmatched. The length of the CDR3 is 17 residues. Germline V gene data show CDR1 as GEAIGNYY and CDR2 as EKD. In DNA, the CDR3 is TGTGCCTGTGACACCTGGGGGATCGGGGCTTTGACAGCACAACTCTTCTTT. Translating gives CACDTWGIGALTAQLFF.

The table lists this clone with a few counts. The rearrangement uses TRDV2 and TRDJ2, with 12 nucleotides matching TRDD3. Germline assignment: CDR1 GEAIGNYY and CDR2 EKD. Unmatched junction bases numbered 4, after V lost 3 bases and J lost 0 bases. CDR3 size: 17 residues. The CDR3 nucleotides read TGTGCCTGTGACTTACTGGGGGATACTGCTTTGACAGCACAACTCTTCTTT. Translating it yields CACDLLGDTALTAQLFF.

The V gene is TRDV2, the J gene TRDJ2; 11 nucleotides line up with TRDD3. Looked up from germline, CDR1 is GEAIGNYY and CDR2 is EKD. Unmatched junction bases numbered 7, after V lost 5 bases and J lost 0 bases. CDR3 length: 17 residues. The CDR3 here is CACGKILGDTLTAQLFF. The CDR3 bases are TGTGCCTGTGGCAAAATACTGGGGGATACTTTGACAGCACAACTCTTCTTT.

This clone was seen a single time. The CDR3, as DNA: TGTGCCTGTGCCACCGTACTGGGGGATACCTCCTGGGCCACCCGACAGATGTTTTTC. This gives the protein CACATVLGDTSWATRQMFF. The J gene is given as TRDJ3, and the V gene is not called; TRDD3, the D gene given by the table, was not confirmed from the DNA. The CDR3 is made up of 19 amino acids.

The chain uses TRDV2 and TRDJ3, with a weak D call TRDD3 (6 bases). The V and J ends lost 1 base and 0 bases respectively, with 15 bases between them. This CDR3 region has 19 residues. Germline loops: CDR1 GEAIGNYY, CDR2 EKD. CDR3 amino acids: CACDTVGGLSSWDTRQMFF. The CDR3 coding sequence is TGTGCCTGTGACACGGTTGGGGGCCTCAGCTCCTGGGACACCCGACAGATGTTTTTC.